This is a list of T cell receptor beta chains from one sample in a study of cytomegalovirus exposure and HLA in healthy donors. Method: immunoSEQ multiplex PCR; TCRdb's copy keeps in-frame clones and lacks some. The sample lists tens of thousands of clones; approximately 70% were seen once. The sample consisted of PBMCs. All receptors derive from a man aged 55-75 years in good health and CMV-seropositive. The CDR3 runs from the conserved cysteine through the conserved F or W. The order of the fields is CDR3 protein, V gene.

CDR3 protein: CASMDFSAGQGHEQYF; V gene: TRBV27
CDR3 protein: CASSSPTDRTNEQFF; V gene: TRBV28
CDR3 protein: CASSAQGGASYGYTF; V gene: TRBV6-6
CDR3 protein: CASSLGLLAGGTDTQYF; V gene: TRBV11-2
CDR3 protein: CASSAWTAYGYTF; V gene: TRBV9
CDR3 protein: CASSSNQGVNQPQHF; V gene: TRBV7-8
CDR3 protein: CASSSPTGGNQPQHF; V gene: TRBV28
CDR3 protein: CASSLGLEEAGELFF; V gene: TRBV5-1
CDR3 protein: CASSLTWTGENIQYF; V gene: TRBV9
CDR3 protein: CASFRLPTATNEKLFF; V gene: TRBV2
CDR3 protein: CASSEWTGAYEQYF; V gene: TRBV2
CDR3 protein: CASSPGGQGAEEQYF; V gene: TRBV7-9
CDR3 protein: CASSRSGAGTLPEGNEQFF; V gene: TRBV5-1
CDR3 protein: CASSVSGTGEETQYF; V gene: TRBV9
CDR3 protein: CASSLGQGGSGANVLTF; V gene: TRBV7-9
CDR3 protein: CASRGDSSRILMNTEAFF; V gene: TRBV28
CDR3 protein: CASSRSGTSGRGETQYF; V gene: TRBV4-2
CDR3 protein: CASSLPVPGELFF; V gene: TRBV7-8
CDR3 protein: CASSFRVAEAFF; V gene: TRBV13
CDR3 protein: CASSPSSYEQYF; V gene: TRBV27
CDR3 protein: CASSSLQGQEAFF; V gene: TRBV27
CDR3 protein: CASSLTGGAPYEQYF; V gene: TRBV9
CDR3 protein: CASRPIAGGTDTQYF; V gene: TRBV19
CDR3 protein: CASSYSALDRAYEQYF; V gene: TRBV6-5
CDR3 protein: CASSRGQVITEAFF; V gene: TRBV5-1
CDR3 protein: CASSLGGTYTDTQYF; V gene: TRBV7-3
CDR3 protein: CATLDRNTEAFF; V gene: TRBV19
CDR3 protein: CASSFRGGNQPQHF; V gene: TRBV5-1
CDR3 protein: CASSVGISVGAGGSSYEQYF; V gene: TRBV9
CDR3 protein: CASSQATGGTGEQYF; V gene: TRBV4-3
CDR3 protein: CASSRAGQGVRQPQHF; V gene: TRBV7-9
CDR3 protein: CASSLTGTAYEQYF; V gene: TRBV11-2
CDR3 protein: CASSDGTANEKLFF; V gene: TRBV19
CDR3 protein: CASSFRTGSKETQYF; V gene: TRBV6-5
CDR3 protein: CASSPRGELGEAFF; V gene: TRBV4-3
CDR3 protein: CASSGRLSGTQYF; V gene: TRBV28
CDR3 protein: CASSLQGDYNSPLHF; V gene: TRBV11-2
CDR3 protein: CASRGTGQGYYTDTQYF; V gene: TRBV11-2
CDR3 protein: CAISESRESEQYF; V gene: TRBV10-3
CDR3 protein: CASSQEVWAKDEQFF; V gene: TRBV4-2
CDR3 protein: CSATDGYEQYF; V gene: TRBV20-1
CDR3 protein: CASSVGITSLDEQYF; V gene: TRBV9
CDR3 protein: CASSLNEWGGTGELFF; V gene: TRBV7-2
CDR3 protein: CASSANPGQTYEQYF; V gene: TRBV27
CDR3 protein: CASSYGQGDGGEQFF; V gene: TRBV6-5
CDR3 protein: CATSRAWEDRAETQYF; V gene: TRBV15
CDR3 protein: CASRTGQANEQYF; V gene: TRBV11-2
CDR3 protein: CASSEEGTGNTIYF; V gene: TRBV10-1
CDR3 protein: CASRGRSYEQYF; V gene: TRBV6-1
CDR3 protein: CASSPAGRGDEQYF; V gene: TRBV5-6
CDR3 protein: CAAWGGLGSNQPQHF; V gene: TRBV27
CDR3 protein: CASSLAPGNSYEQYF; V gene: TRBV11-2
CDR3 protein: CASSEELAGARNF; V gene: TRBV10-1
CDR3 protein: CASSPTGSMGYTF; V gene: TRBV6-4
CDR3 protein: CASSAYPDTQYF; V gene: TRBV13
CDR3 protein: CASSPGSTSPYEQYF; V gene: TRBV18
CDR3 protein: CASSLGPGGEETQYF; V gene: TRBV5-5
CDR3 protein: CASSPRTGRNGEQYF; V gene: TRBV7-8
CDR3 protein: CAVQPGQGGEQYF; V gene: TRBV6-1
CDR3 protein: CSVAGGGTSGYEQYF; V gene: TRBV29-1